This T cell receptor beta chain was captured by sequencing in a study of breast tumors, draining lymph nodes, adjacent tissues. The study's findings and limits: Findings are consistent with lymph node origin and intratumoral expansion of most tumor T cells.

The lymph nodes were axillary draining lymph nodes from breast cancer patients. TCRdb ran MiXCR on the multiplex PCR reads and lists one entry per CDR3 protein. The sample holds about 220,000 distinct CDR3 sequences, under 35% seen once. Germline CDR1 reads DFQATT; CDR2 reads SNEGSKA (reference sequence). The CDR3 runs 11 residues. This clonotype was seen many times. Its specificity is not known. A read error may account for a junction end that differs from germline. The rearrangement joins TRBV20-1 to TRBJ2-5; unclear D gene. The TCR originated in a female donor with breast cancer. Some clones in this sample may be carry-over from other donors' samples. Input material: axillary lymph node tissue. For the CDR3, the DNA is TGCAGTGCTAGCAGTCAAGAGACCCAGTCCTTC. Amino acid sequence: CSASSQETQSF.